The next 20 T cell receptor beta chains were all read from a single sample in a study of cytomegalovirus exposure and HLA in healthy donors. PCR involved 60 Vbeta and 13 Jbeta primers. The data were produced by immunoSEQ multiplex PCR, yet TCRdb's version contains in-frame clones alone and is incomplete. The sample records roughly 100,000 clones, 78% being singletons. The source material was PBMCs. These receptors all come from a male donor in good health and CMV-seronegative.

The CDR3 nucleotides read TGTGCCAGCAGTTATAGGGCAGGGGGTTACGGTGGCTACACCTTC. Its protein product is CASSYRAGGYGGYTF. The genes are TRBV6-6 and TRBJ1-2; 7 nucleotides line up with TRBD1. Trimming removed 3 bases from V and 7 bases from J; junction bases left unmatched: 11. The CDR3 is made up of 15 amino acids. Germline assignment: CDR1 MNHNY and CDR2 SVGAGI (reference sequence).

This clone was seen a handful of times. This chain joins TRBV27 and TRBJ2-7; TRBD2 matches 8 bases. With V trimmed by 3 bases and J by 6 bases, 7 bases remained unmatched. Germline values: CDR1 MNHEY, CDR2 SMNVEV (reference sequence). CDR3 length: 14 amino acids. CDR3 coding DNA: TGTGCCAGCAGTTTTGGGACTAGTTTAGTCGAGCAGTACTTC. As protein: CASSFGTSLVEQYF.

This clone appeared once. The chain uses TRBV7-9 and TRBJ2-5; 8 nucleotides align to TRBD2. The germline V gene has CDR1 SEHNR and CDR2 FQNEAQ (reference sequence). Trimming cost V 5 bases and J 5 bases; bases outside gene matches: 7. The CDR3 runs to 14 residues. The CDR3 DNA sequence: TGTGCCAGCAGCCGGGACGCGGGGGGCGAGACCCAGTACTTC. It encodes CASSRDAGGETQYF.

A single count supports this clone. This sample includes further DNA sequences coding for the same CDR3. The chain links TRBV5-4 to TRBJ2-7, with D uncertain. The CDR3 runs 13 residues. V dropped 0 bases and J dropped 2 bases, with 6 bases sitting between them. Germline values: CDR1 SGHNT, CDR2 YYREEE (reference sequence). CDR3 residues: CASSLGGTYEQYF. CDR3 sequence (DNA): TGTGCCAGCAGCTTGGGCGGTACCTACGAGCAGTACTTC.

In its sample, this clone was seen once. The chain is built from TRBV27 and TRBJ2-5; a weak D match, TRBD2 (5 bases). TRBJ2-7 explains the end of the DNA better; the J call may be wrong. CDR3 length: 14 amino acids. Germline V gene data show CDR1 as MNHEY and CDR2 as SMNVEV (reference sequence). CDR3 in amino acids: CASSYLLLGGEQYF. The CDR3 DNA reads TGTGCCAGCAGTTACCTCTTGTTAGGAGGCGAGCAGTACTTC.

J is TRBJ2-1 and V is TRBV5-1, with 13 bases identical to TRBD2. The CDR3 runs to 18 residues. The germline CDR1 and CDR2 sequences are SGHRS and YFSETQ. The trim removed 3 bases at V and 2 bases at J, leaving 8 bases unmatched. The DNA for the CDR3 is TGCGCCAGCAGCTCGCCCACCGGGACTAGCGGGGCCTACAATGAGCAGTTCTTC. Its protein is CASSSPTGTSGAYNEQFF.

This clone was recorded a few times. V and J are TRBV4-3 and TRBJ2-1; perhaps TRBD2 as D (6 bases). The CDR3 runs to 13 residues. The germline V gene has CDR1 LGHNA and CDR2 YSLEER. Trimming removed 3 bases at V and 7 bases at J, with 10 bases between. CDR3 DNA: TGCGCCAGCAGCCAGGAGCGGGTTAATGAGCAGTTCTTC. Translation: CASSQERVNEQFF.

The chain combines TRBV30 with TRBJ2-2; 10 bases fit TRBD1. This CDR3 spans 15 amino acids. The junction had 7 bases not matched to a gene; V was cut back by 4 bases and J by 5 bases. Per the germline V gene, CDR1 is GTSNPN and CDR2 is SVGIG (reference sequence). The CDR3 bases are TGTGCCTGGATATCCGGGACAGGGGTGACCGGGGAGCTGTTTTTT. Its translation is CAWISGTGVTGELFF.

The chain uses TRBV19 and TRBJ2-1; 8 nucleotides agree with TRBD2. In germline, CDR1 is LNHDA, CDR2 SQIVND (reference sequence). The length of the CDR3 is 15 residues. V lost 5 bases and J lost 6; bases outside the gene matches: 9. In nucleotides, the CDR3 is TGTGCCAGTAGTTTTACTAGCGGAGGGGTCAATGAGCAGTTCTTC. Its translation is CASSFTSGGVNEQFF. Looking up the rest from reference TRBV19 and TRBJ2-1 gives the full variable domain: DGGITQSPKYLFRKEGQNVTLSCEQNLNHDAMYWYRQDPGQGLRLIYYSQIVNDFQKGDIAEGYSVSREKKESFPLTVTSAQKNPTAFYLCASSFTSGGVNEQFFGPGTRLTVL.

The chain has TRBV11-2 and TRBJ1-1; D is ambiguous. The CDR3 extends over 16 amino acids. Germline V lookup: CDR1 SGHAT, CDR2 FQNNGV. V lost 0 bases and J lost 2, with 13 bases in between. The DNA of the CDR3 is TGTGCCAGCAGCTTAGATGGGAGCGGGCTTAACACTGAAGCTTTCTTT. Protein product: CASSLDGSGLNTEAFF.

The chain uses TRBV5-1 and TRBJ2-5; D perhaps matches TRBD2 (5 bases). The J call may not be correct, given that the DNA end is closer to TRBJ2-7. The CDR3 length is 13 residues. Germline CDR1 SGHRS, CDR2 YFSETQ. CDR3: CASSSGNGYEQYF. DNA for the CDR3: TGCGCCAGCAGCTCGGGGAATGGTTACGAGCAGTACTTC.

The genes are TRBV27 and TRBJ2-7; 9 nucleotides align to TRBD1. Germline CDR1 and CDR2: MNHEY and SMNVEV (reference sequence). The ends lost 6 bases at V and 2 bases at J; junction bases unmatched: 8. This CDR3 has 15 residues. CDR3 sequence (DNA): TGTGCCAGCAGGCGGACAGGGGCTCCCCCCTACGAGCAGTACTTC. Protein: CASRRTGAPPYEQYF.

On this clone itself: A junction end diverges from the germline sequence, so it may reflect a read error. This chain links TRBV5-1 with TRBJ2-1, with 10 positions matching TRBD2. Germline CDR1 is SGHRS and CDR2 is YFSETQ. This CDR3 is 12 amino acids long. The DNA for the CDR3 is TGCGCCAGCAGCCAAACCGGGACTAGCGAGGTCTTC. This codes for CASSQTGTSEVF.

The chain is built from TRBV11-1 and TRBJ1-1; TRBD1 aligns across 7 bases. Germline-derived CDR1 and CDR2 are SGHAT and FQDESV (reference sequence). CDR3 length equals 13 residues. The V gene end was trimmed by 6 bases and the J gene end by 1 base; junction bases not matched to a gene: 2. CDR3 sequence: CASSRTGNTEAFF. The CDR3 DNA reads as TGTGCCAGCAGTCGGACAGGGAACACTGAAGCTTTCTTT.

This chain connects TRBV7-9 to TRBJ1-2; unclear D gene. This CDR3 region has 15 residues. The germline V gene has CDR1 SEHNR and CDR2 FQNEAQ (reference sequence). V lost 1 base and J 2 bases, leaving 11 bases between the germline ends. The CDR3 reads CASSLGPSGNYGYTF. CDR3 nucleotides: TGTGCCAGCAGCTTAGGTCCCAGCGGGAACTATGGCTACACCTTC.

The chain is built from TRBV6-5 and TRBJ1-6, with D maybe TRBD1 (6 bases). Germline CDR1 reads MNHEY; CDR2 reads SVGAGI. Trimming stripped 7 bases from V and 9 bases from J, with 16 bases between. The CDR3 sequence is 14 residues long. The DNA of the CDR3 is TGTGCCAGCACGACACAGGGTATAGGTTCACCCCTCCACTTT. Encoded protein: CASTTQGIGSPLHF.

The table lists this clone with a count of one. The chain recombines TRBV14 with TRBJ1-2, with 7 bases fitting TRBD1. Germline V gene data show CDR1 as SGHDN and CDR2 as FVKESK. V gave up 0 bases and J gave up 4 bases; unmatched junction bases: 8. The CDR3 extends over 16 amino acids. The CDR3 bases are TGTGCCAGCAGCCAAGATGAACGGGGACAGCTCTATGGCTACACCTTC. Translating gives CASSQDERGQLYGYTF.

This clone was recorded once. The rearrangement links TRBV19 to TRBJ2-4; unclear D gene. V lost 3 bases, J lost 1 base, and 10 bases lay in between. This CDR3 contains 15 residues. From germline, CDR1 is LNHDA and CDR2 SQIVND (reference sequence). This CDR3 reads CASSMTPGAKNIQYF. CDR3 bases: TGTGCCAGTAGTATGACTCCTGGGGCCAAAAACATTCAGTACTTC.

This clone was seen only a few times. This chain joins TRBV19 and TRBJ2-1, with TRBD1 matching over 8 bases. The CDR3 length is 15 residues. In germline, CDR1 is LNHDA, CDR2 SQIVND (reference sequence). V gave up 7 bases and J gave up 7 bases; unmatched junction bases: 12. CDR3 amino acids: CASTFGQGGWNEQFF. CDR3 DNA: TGTGCCAGTACCTTCGGACAGGGCGGTTGGAATGAGCAGTTCTTC.

There are a few counts of this clone. The CDR3 loop is CASSQIIQGVDEKLFF. CDR3 DNA sequence: TGCGCCAGCAGCCAGATCATACAGGGGGTTGATGAAAAACTGTTTTTT. This rearrangement joins TRBV4-1 to TRBJ1-4, with 8 bases fitting TRBD1. Germline V CDR1 and CDR2: MGHRA, YSYEKL. This CDR3 has 16 amino acids. Trimming cost V 3 bases and J 6 bases; bases outside gene matches: 9.